This T cell receptor beta chain was found in a study of OX40 agonist ivuxolimab in advanced cancers. Study-wide background: Ivuxolimab, an agonist antibody against OX40 (CD134), was given to patients. Study findings and constraints: Both blood CD4+ and CD8+ T cells showed clonal growth by week 6 at 0.1 to 3.0 mg/kg. Nonresponders included some who also had low normalized T-cell clonal expansion.

A remark on this clone: Its antigen is still unknown. Other DNA sequences from this sample encode an identical CDR3 as well.

The assay was immunoSEQ multiplex PCR, and TCRdb's table has in-frame clones only and misses some. The table includes 150,000 to 190,000 clones, around 94% detected once. The CDR3 sequence is 16 residues long. Germline loops: CDR1 SGHNT, CDR2 YYREEE (reference sequence). V shed 4 bases and J 5 bases; nucleotides not matched to a gene: 5. The sequenced sample was CD4+ or CD8+ T cells sorted from blood, obtained in a trial of the OX40 agonist ivuxolimab. This receptor was taken from an adult with an advanced solid tumor such as melanoma, head and neck, liver or kidney cancer. The chain links TRBV5-4 to TRBJ2-3, with TRBD2 matching 15 bases. The CDR3 here is CASSPGLAGGEDTQYF. The CDR3 bases are TGTGCCAGCAGCCCAGGACTAGCGGGAGGGGAAGATACGCAGTATTTT.